Listed here are 15 T cell receptor beta chains from one sample, sequenced in a study of T cell responses to AZD1222 COVID-19 vaccine. TCRdb keeps only in-frame clones here, not all; method: immunoSEQ multiplex PCR. In the table there are 110,000 to 150,000 clones, 80% to 95% of which are singletons. Material: peripheral blood, obtained 28 days after the second AZD1222 dose. The receptors stem from an adult who received the AZD1222 COVID-19 vaccine.

J is TRBJ1-6 and V is TRBV19, with TRBD1 identical over 8 bases. Germline lookup yields CDR1 LNHDA and CDR2 SQIVND (reference sequence). Unmatched junction bases numbered 10, after V lost 6 bases and J lost 9 bases. The CDR3 is 15 residues long. The CDR3 region is CASRPRTGWTSPLHF. CDR3 nucleotides: TGTGCCAGTAGGCCCCGGACAGGGTGGACTTCACCCCTCCACTTT. The whole variable domain, remainder taken from reference TRBV19 and TRBJ1-6, is DGGITQSPKYLFRKEGQNVTLSCEQNLNHDAMYWYRQDPGQGLRLIYYSQIVNDFQKGDIAEGYSVSREKKESFPLTVTSAQKNPTAFYLCASRPRTGWTSPLHFGNGTRLTVT.

The chain joins TRBV10-3 to TRBJ1-2; D perhaps matches TRBD1 (5 bases). The CDR3 is 18 amino acids. Germline-derived CDR1 and CDR2 are ENHRY and SYGVKD. The ends were cut back, 3 bases at V and 5 bases at J, with 25 bases in the middle. The CDR3 loop reads CAISDPPGLMELYYGYTF. CDR3 in DNA: TGTGCCATCAGTGACCCGCCGGGACTCATGGAACTATATTATGGCTACACCTTC.

This clone was seen once. This rearrangement joins TRBV28 to TRBJ2-7, with D perhaps TRBD1 or TRBD2 (5 bases each). Germline assignment: CDR1 MDHEN and CDR2 SYDVKM. V lost 4 bases and J 2 bases, leaving 18 bases between the germline ends. The CDR3 is 16 residues long. CDR3 bases: TGTGCCAGCAGTTCCGCCGGGACCATAGGACCCTACGAGCAGTACTTC. The encoded protein is CASSSAGTIGPYEQYF.

The gene calls are TRBV6-6 and TRBJ2-7, with D possibly matching TRBD2 (5 bases). Per the germline V gene, CDR1 is MNHNY and CDR2 is SVGAGI (reference sequence). The CDR3 spans 14 residues. V lost 4 bases and J lost 4, with 14 bases in between. This CDR3 is CASSSPEGRYEQYF. The CDR3 DNA is TGTGCCAGCAGTTCCCCAGAAGGGAGATACGAGCAGTACTTC.

The rearrangement uses TRBV18 and TRBJ1-1; 7 bases map to TRBD1. Germline CDR1 and CDR2: KGHSH and LQKENI. The V gene end was trimmed by 6 bases and the J gene end by 7 bases; junction bases not matched to a gene: 5. The CDR3 runs 12 residues. The CDR3 loop is CASSLRQGEAFF. CDR3 coding DNA: TGTGCCAGCTCCCTCCGACAGGGTGAAGCTTTCTTT.

The chain combines TRBV19 with TRBJ2-2; 8 bases align to TRBD1. The CDR3 spans 15 residues. The germline gives CDR1 LNHDA, CDR2 SQIVND (reference sequence). Germline trimming cut 9 bases from V and 5 bases from J; bases unmatched to any gene: 11. CDR3 sequence (DNA): TGTGCCAGCTCGGGGGACAGGAGGCTAACCGGGGAGCTGTTTTTT. Its translation: CASSGDRRLTGELFF.

This sequence joins TRBV5-6 and TRBJ1-2, with D possibly matching TRBD1 (5 bases). Germline lookup yields CDR1 SGHDT and CDR2 YYEEEE. The CDR3 covers 11 residues. V gave up 3 bases and J gave up 9 bases, with 9 bases separating them. The CDR3: CASSSTGSYTF. Here the CDR3 DNA reads TGTGCCAGCAGCTCTACAGGTAGCTACACCTTC.

The V and J genes are TRBV2 and TRBJ1-5, with 7 bases matching TRBD1. Per germline, CDR1 SNHLY and CDR2 FYNNEI. The CDR3 consists of 14 residues. J lost 3 bases, V lost 6 bases, and 5 bases had no gene match. The CDR3 DNA reads as TGTGCCAGCAGCCAAGGACAGGTCAATCAGCCCCAGCATTTT. Translation: CASSQGQVNQPQHF. Based on the CDR3 plus reference TRBV2 and TRBJ1-5, the full variable domain is EPEVTQTPSHQVTQMGQEVILRCVPISNHLYFYWYRQILGQKVEFLVSFYNNEISEKSEIFDDQFSVERPDGSNFTLKIRSTKLEDSAMYFCASSQGQVNQPQHFGDGTRLSIL.

CDR3 nucleotides: TGTGCCAGCAGTTTATACCCTGGACTAGCCGAAGCGCTCTACGAGCAGTACTTC. Protein sequence: CASSLYPGLAEALYEQYF. This chain connects TRBV28 to TRBJ2-7; 8 nucleotides match TRBD2. CDR3 length: 18 amino acids. CDR1 is MDHEN, CDR2 SYDVKM, per germline. V dropped 1 base and J dropped 3; count of bases not matched to a gene: 14.

The CDR3 spells CASRSTGNTIYF. CDR3 bases: TGTGCCAGCAGATCGACTGGAAACACCATATATTTT. The chain is built from TRBV6-5 and TRBJ1-3; no clear D. Germline V gene data show CDR1 as MNHEY and CDR2 as SVGAGI. The germline V and J ends were trimmed by 6 bases and 2 bases, with 5 bases remaining between them. The CDR3 length is 12 residues.

The genes are TRBV5-6 and TRBJ2-5, with TRBD2 identical over 13 bases. The germline V gene encodes CDR1 SGHDT and CDR2 YYEEEE. V lost 4 bases, J lost 2 bases, and 2 bases stayed unmatched. The CDR3 is 15 residues long. The CDR3 DNA follows: TGTGCCAGCAGCCCACTAGCGGGAGGGCAAGAGACCCAGTACTTC. Residues: CASSPLAGGQETQYF.

V and J are TRBV6-1 and TRBJ2-5; D gene unclear. Germline V gene lookup returns CDR1 MNHNS and CDR2 SASEGT. V gave up 2 bases and J gave up 5 bases, with 6 bases separating them. The CDR3 has 12 amino acids. The CDR3 reads CASSETSETQYF. For the CDR3, the DNA is TGTGCCAGCAGTGAAACCTCCGAGACCCAGTACTTC.

The CDR3 loop reads CASSQRKGQVLYGYTF. The CDR3 DNA reads as TGTGCCAGCAGCCAAAGAAAGGGACAGGTTCTATATGGCTACACCTTC. The chain carries TRBV3-1 (or the pseudogene TRBV3-2) and TRBJ1-2, with 8 positions matching TRBD1. The CDR3 totals 16 residues. V shed 2 bases, J shed 5 bases, and the junction held 10 bases outside the gene matches. Germline-derived CDR1 and CDR2 are LGHDT and YNNKEL (reference sequence).

The rearrangement links TRBV30 to TRBJ1-4; weak D call: TRBD1 (5 bases). Trimming pared 0 bases from V and 8 bases from J, leaving 7 bases between. Per germline, CDR1 GTSNPN and CDR2 SVGIG (reference sequence). The CDR3 covers 12 residues. The CDR3 DNA is TGTGCCTGGAGTGTGGGGGAAGAAAAACTGTTTTTT. The encoded protein is CAWSVGEEKLFF.

As concerns this clone: Other DNA sequences from this sample encode an identical CDR3 as well. The chain couples TRBV7-2 to TRBJ1-1, with 9 bases that match TRBD1. The CDR3 extends over 15 amino acids. V trimming: 1 base; J trimming: 4 bases; junction bases outside the gene matches: 4. CDR1 and CDR2 from the germline V gene are SGHTA and FQGNSA. DNA for the CDR3: TGTGCCAGCAGCTTAGTGGGGGACAGGGCCACTGAAGCTTTCTTT. Protein sequence: CASSLVGDRATEAFF.